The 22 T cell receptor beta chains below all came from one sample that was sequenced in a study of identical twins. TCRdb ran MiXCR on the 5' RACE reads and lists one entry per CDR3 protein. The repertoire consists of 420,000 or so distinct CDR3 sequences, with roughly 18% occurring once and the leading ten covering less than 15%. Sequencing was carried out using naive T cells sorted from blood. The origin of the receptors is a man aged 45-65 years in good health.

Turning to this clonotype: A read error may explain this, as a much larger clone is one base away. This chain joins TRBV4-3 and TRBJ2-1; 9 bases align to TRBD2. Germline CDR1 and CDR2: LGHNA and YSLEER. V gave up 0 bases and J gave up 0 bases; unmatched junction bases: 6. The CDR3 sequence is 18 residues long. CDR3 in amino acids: CASSQEPSGVGSYNEQFF. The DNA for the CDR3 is TGCGCCAGCAGCCAAGAACCTAGCGGGGTAGGCTCCTACAATGAGCAGTTCTTC.

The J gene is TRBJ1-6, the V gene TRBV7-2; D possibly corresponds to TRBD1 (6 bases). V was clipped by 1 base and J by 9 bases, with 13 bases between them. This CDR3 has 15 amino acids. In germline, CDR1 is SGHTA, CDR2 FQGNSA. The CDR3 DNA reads TGTGCCAGCAGCTTAGTTTTGGGGGCAGGTTCACCCCTCCACTTT. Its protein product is CASSLVLGAGSPLHF.

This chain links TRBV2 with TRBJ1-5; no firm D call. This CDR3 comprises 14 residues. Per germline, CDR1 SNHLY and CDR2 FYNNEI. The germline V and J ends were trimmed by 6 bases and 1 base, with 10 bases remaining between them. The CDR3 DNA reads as TGTGCCAGCAGCGGAAAGGGCAGCAATCAGCCCCAGCATTTT. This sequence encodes CASSGKGSNQPQHF.

The CDR3 sequence: CASSKNTGGYEQYF. CDR3 bases: TGTGCCAGCAGCAAAAATACAGGTGGCTACGAGCAGTACTTC. The gene calls are TRBV12-3 or TRBV12-4 and TRBJ2-7; tentative D call: TRBD1 (5 bases). The V end lost 6 bases, the J end lost 3 bases, and 15 bases lay between the germline ends. This CDR3 region has 14 residues.

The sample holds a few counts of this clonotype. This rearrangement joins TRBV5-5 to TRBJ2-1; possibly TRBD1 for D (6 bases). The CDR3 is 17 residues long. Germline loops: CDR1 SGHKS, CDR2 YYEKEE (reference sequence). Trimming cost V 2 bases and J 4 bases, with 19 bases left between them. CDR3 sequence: CASSFRLSGQRYNEQFF. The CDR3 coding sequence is TGTGCCAGCAGCTTTCGCTTATCCGGACAGCGGTACAATGAGCAGTTCTTC.

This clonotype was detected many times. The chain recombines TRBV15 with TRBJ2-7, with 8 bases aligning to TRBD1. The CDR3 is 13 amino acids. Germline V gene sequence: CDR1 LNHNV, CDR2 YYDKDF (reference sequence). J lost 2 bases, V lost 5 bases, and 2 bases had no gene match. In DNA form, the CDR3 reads TGTGCCACCAGCGGGACAGGAACCTACGAGCAGTACTTC. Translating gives CATSGTGTYEQYF.

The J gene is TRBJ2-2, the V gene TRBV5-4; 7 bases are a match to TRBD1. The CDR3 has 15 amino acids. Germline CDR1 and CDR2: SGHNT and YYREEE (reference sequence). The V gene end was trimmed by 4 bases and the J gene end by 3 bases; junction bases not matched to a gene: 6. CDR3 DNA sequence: TGTGCCAGCAGCGAGACAGGGTGGGACACCGGGGAGCTGTTTTTT. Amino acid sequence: CASSETGWDTGELFF.

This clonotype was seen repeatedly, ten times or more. The CDR3 DNA reads TGTGCCAGCAGCCTCCTTTCGGGACCGGGAGGGGGCTACACCTTC. This codes for CASSLLSGPGGGYTF. The chain joins TRBV4-2 to TRBJ1-2; perhaps TRBD1 as D (5 bases). V lost 4 bases and J 8 bases, leaving 20 bases between the germline ends. Germline lookup yields CDR1 LGHNA and CDR2 YNFKEQ. This CDR3 is built from 15 residues.

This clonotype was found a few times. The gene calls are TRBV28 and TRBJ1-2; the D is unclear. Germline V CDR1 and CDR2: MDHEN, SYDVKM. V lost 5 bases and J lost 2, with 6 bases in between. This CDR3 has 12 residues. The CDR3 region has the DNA TGTGCCAGCAGTCGCTGGAACTATGGCTACACCTTC. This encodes CASSRWNYGYTF.

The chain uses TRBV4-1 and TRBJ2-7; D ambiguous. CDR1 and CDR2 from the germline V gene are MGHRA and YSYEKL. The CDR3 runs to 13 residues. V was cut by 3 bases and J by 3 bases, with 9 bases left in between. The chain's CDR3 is CASSQNGGYEQYF. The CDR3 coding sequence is TGCGCCAGCAGCCAGAACGGCGGCTACGAGCAGTACTTC.

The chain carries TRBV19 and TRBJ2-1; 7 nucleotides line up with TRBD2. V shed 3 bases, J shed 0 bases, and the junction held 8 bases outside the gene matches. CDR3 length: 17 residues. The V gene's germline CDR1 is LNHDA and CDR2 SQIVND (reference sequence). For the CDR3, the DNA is TGTGCCAGTAGTATTAGTCGGGAGGCCAGCTCCTACAATGAGCAGTTCTTC. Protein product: CASSISREASSYNEQFF.

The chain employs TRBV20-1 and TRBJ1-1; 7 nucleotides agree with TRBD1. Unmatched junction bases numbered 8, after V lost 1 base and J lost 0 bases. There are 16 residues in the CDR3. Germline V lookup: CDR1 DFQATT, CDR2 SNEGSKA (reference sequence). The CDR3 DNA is TGCAGTGCTAGAGTGAGACAGGGAAATATGAACACTGAAGCTTTCTTT. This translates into CSARVRQGNMNTEAFF.

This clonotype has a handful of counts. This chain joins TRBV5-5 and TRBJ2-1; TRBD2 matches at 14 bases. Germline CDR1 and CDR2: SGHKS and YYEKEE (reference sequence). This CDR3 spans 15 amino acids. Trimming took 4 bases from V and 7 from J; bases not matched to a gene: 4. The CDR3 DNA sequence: TGTGCCAGCAGCAGGGGACTAGCGGGAGATAATGAGCAGTTCTTC. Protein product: CASSRGLAGDNEQFF.

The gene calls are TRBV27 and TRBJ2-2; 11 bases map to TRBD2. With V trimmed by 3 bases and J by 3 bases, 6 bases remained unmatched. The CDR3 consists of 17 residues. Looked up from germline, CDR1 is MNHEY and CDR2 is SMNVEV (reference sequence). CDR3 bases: TGTGCCAGCAGTTTTCTAGCGGGGGGCCTCCACACCGGGGAGCTGTTTTTT. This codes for CASSFLAGGLHTGELFF.

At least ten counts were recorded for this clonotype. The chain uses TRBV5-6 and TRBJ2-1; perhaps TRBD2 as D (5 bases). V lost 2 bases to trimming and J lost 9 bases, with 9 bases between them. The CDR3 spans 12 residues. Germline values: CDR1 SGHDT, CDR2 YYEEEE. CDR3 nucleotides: TGTGCCAGCAGCTTTCTAGCTGTTGAGCAGTTCTTC. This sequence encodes CASSFLAVEQFF.

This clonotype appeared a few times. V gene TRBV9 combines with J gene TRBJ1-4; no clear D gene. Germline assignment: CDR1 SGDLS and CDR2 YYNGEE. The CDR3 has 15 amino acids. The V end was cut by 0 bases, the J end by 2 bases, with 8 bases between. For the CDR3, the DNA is TGTGCCAGCAGCGTAGGGAATCCTACTAATGAAAAACTGTTTTTT. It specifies CASSVGNPTNEKLFF.

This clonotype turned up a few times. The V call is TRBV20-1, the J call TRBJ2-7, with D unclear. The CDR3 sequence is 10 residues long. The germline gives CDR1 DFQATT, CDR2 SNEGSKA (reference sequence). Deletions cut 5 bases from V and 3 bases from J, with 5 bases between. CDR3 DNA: TGCAGTGCTTTTAACTACGAGCAGTACTTC. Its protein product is CSAFNYEQYF.

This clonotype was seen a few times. The CDR3 sequence is CASSLVTASTDTQYF. The CDR3 DNA reads TGTGCCAGCAGCTTAGTCACAGCGAGCACAGATACGCAGTATTTT. V gene TRBV7-9 combines with J gene TRBJ2-3; the D is unclear. Trimming stripped 1 base from V and 0 bases from J, with 8 bases between. Looked up from germline, CDR1 is SEHNR and CDR2 is FQNEAQ (reference sequence). The CDR3 is 15 amino acids. Drawing the rest from reference TRBV7-9 and TRBJ2-3, the complete variable domain is DTGVSQNPRHKITKRGQNVTFRCDPISEHNRLYWYRQTLGQGPEFLTYFQNEAQLEKSRLLSDRFSAERPKGSFSTLEIQRTEQGDSAMYLCASSLVTASTDTQYFGPGTRLTVL.

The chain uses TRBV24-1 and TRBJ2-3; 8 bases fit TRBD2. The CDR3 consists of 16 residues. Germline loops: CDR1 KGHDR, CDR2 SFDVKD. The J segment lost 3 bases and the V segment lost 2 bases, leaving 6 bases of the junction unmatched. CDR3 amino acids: CATSDYRGGLTDTQYF. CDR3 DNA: TGTGCCACCAGTGATTACCGCGGGGGGCTGACAGATACGCAGTATTTT.

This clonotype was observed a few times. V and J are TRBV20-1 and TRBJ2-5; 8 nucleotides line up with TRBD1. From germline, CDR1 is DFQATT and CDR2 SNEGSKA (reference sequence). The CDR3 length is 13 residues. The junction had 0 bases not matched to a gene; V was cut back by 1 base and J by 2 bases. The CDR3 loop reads CSARGQGQETQYF. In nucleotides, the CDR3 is TGCAGTGCTAGAGGACAGGGGCAAGAGACCCAGTACTTC.

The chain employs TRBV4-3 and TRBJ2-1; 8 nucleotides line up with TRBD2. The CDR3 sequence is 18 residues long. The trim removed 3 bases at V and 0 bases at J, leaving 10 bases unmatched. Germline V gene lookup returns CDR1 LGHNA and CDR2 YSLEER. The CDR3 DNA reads TGCGCCAGCAGCCATACAGCGGGGGTATTAAGCTCCTACAATGAGCAGTTCTTC. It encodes CASSHTAGVLSSYNEQFF.

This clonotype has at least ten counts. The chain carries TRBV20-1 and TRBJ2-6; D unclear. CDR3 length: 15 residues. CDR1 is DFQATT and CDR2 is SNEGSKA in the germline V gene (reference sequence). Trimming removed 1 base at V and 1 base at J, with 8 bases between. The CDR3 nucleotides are TGCAGTGCTAGAGCGCCGGGTTCTGGGGCCAACGTCCTGACTTTC. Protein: CSARAPGSGANVLTF.